This T cell receptor (beta chain) derives from a study of human T cells and chemical hapten exposure. Turning to the study itself: The study patch tested 0.01% DPC on the upper back and read results at 6 days. Patients having alopecia areata, totalis or universalis were mostly female.

This clonotype was observed at least ten times. How the authors handled the data: Sample TCR totals centred on a median of around 96,000, ranging about 20,000 to 690,600. TCRdb analysed the RACE reads with MiXCR anew, one entry per CDR3 protein. The V and J calls, along with clone size, are taken from TCRdb and not from the paper's own processing. The sample carries just under 40,000 distinct CDR3 sequences, more than 9.5% recorded once. J lost 4 bases, V lost 6 bases, and 2 bases had no gene match. CDR3 length equals 11 residues. Germline CDR1 SQVTM, CDR2 ANQGSEA. Time point here: patch test 3, about 24 weeks after DPC sensitization. Treatment here: therapeutic diphenylcyclopropenone sensitization with weekly scalp DPC. Someone pulled total RNA out of unfractionated whole blood.

The TCR originated in a woman in her forties with alopecia areata. Some clones in this sample may be carry-over from other donors' samples. Specimen: whole blood, collected in connection with sensitization to the hapten diphenylcyclopropenone (DPC). The rearrangement joins TRBV29-1 to TRBJ1-2; the match to TRBD1 covers 7 bases. The CDR3 is CSVWDSYGYTF. Written as DNA, the CDR3 is TGCAGCGTCTGGGACAGCTATGGCTACACCTTC.